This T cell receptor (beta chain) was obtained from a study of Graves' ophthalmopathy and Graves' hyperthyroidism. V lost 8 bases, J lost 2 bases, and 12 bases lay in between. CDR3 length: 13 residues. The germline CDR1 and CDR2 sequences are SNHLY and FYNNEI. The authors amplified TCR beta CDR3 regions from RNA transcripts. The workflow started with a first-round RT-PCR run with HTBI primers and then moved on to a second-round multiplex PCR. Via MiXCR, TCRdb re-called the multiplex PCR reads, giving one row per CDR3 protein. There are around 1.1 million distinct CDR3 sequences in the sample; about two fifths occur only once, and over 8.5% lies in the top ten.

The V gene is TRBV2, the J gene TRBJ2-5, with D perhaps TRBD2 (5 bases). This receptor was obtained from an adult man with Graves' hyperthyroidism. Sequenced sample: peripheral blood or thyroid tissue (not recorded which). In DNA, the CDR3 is TGTGCCAGCTTAGCGCGTGCGCAAGAGACCCAGTACTTC. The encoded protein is CASLARAQETQYF.